Shown below are 15 T cell receptor beta chains from a single sample sequenced in a study of blood T cell repertoires in COVID-19. Only in-frame clones appear in the TCRdb table, and some are missing; sequencing was by immunoSEQ multiplex PCR. The profile shows about 160,000 clones, 87% of them singletons. Sample: PBMCs or T cells enriched from blood (not recorded which). The receptors stem from a middle-aged woman who had been exposed to COVID-19.

This chain joins TRBV28 and TRBJ2-2; 7 nucleotides align to TRBD2. This CDR3 is 15 amino acids long. CDR1 MDHEN and CDR2 SYDVKM come from the germline V gene. V lost 5 bases, J lost 1 base, and 4 bases stayed unmatched. The CDR3 loop reads CASSPAGVNTGELFF. Here the CDR3 DNA reads TGTGCCAGCAGTCCTGCGGGAGTGAACACCGGGGAGCTGTTTTTT.

This chain links TRBV11-3 with TRBJ2-7; the D gene is possibly TRBD2 (6 bases). Trimming pared 1 base from V and 2 bases from J, leaving 12 bases between. The CDR3 spans 15 residues. CDR1 SGHNT and CDR2 YENEEA come from the germline V gene. The CDR3 region has the DNA TGTGCCAGCAGCTTAGCTGCTAGCGAGACCTACGAGCAGTACTTC. It codes for CASSLAASETYEQYF. Complete variable domain (other parts from reference TRBV11-3 and TRBJ2-7): EAGVVQSPRYKIIEKKQPVAFWCNPISGHNTLYWYLQNLGQGPELLIRYENEEAVDDSQLPKDRFSAERLKGVDSTLKIQPAELGDSAVYLCASSLAASETYEQYFGPGTRLTVT.

The chain combines TRBV11-2 with TRBJ2-1; no firm D call. V gave up 1 base and J gave up 0 bases, with 7 bases separating them. Germline CDR1 SGHAT, CDR2 FQNNGV. CDR3 length equals 15 residues. CDR3 bases: TGTGCCAGCAGCTTAGGATGGAGCTCCTACAATGAGCAGTTCTTC. Its protein is CASSLGWSSYNEQFF. Filled out from reference TRBV11-2 and TRBJ2-1, the complete variable domain reads EAGVAQSPRYKIIEKRQSVAFWCNPISGHATLYWYQQILGQGPKLLIQFQNNGVVDDSQLPKDRFSAERLKGVDSTLKIQPAKLEDSAVYLCASSLGWSSYNEQFFGPGTRLTVL.

The chain is built from TRBV12-5 and TRBJ2-7; D not resolved. Germline assignment: CDR1 LGHNT and CDR2 FRNRAP. This CDR3 is built from 13 residues. Trimming shortened V by 5 bases and J by 0 bases, and 8 bases separated the two germline ends. CDR3 DNA: TGTGCTAGTGGTCCTTCGTTCTCCTACGAGCAGTACTTC. It specifies CASGPSFSYEQYF.

The V call is TRBV28, the J call TRBJ2-7; tentative D call: TRBD1 (6 bases). Germline V gene sequence: CDR1 MDHEN, CDR2 SYDVKM. This CDR3 has 14 amino acids. With 5 bases removed from V and 1 base from J, the gap between germline ends came to 12 bases. The CDR3: CASSAPGQSYEQYF. The DNA for the CDR3 is TGTGCCAGCAGTGCACCGGGACAATCCTACGAGCAGTACTTC.

This clone occurred once. The chain carries TRBV7-8 and TRBJ2-1, with D perhaps assigned TRBD1 or TRBD2 (6 bases each). V lost 5 bases to trimming and J lost 5 bases, with 13 bases between them. The CDR3 has 14 residues. CDR1 and CDR2 from the germline V gene are SGHVS and FQNEAQ. In DNA form, the CDR3 reads TGTGCCAGCAGCCGACAGGAGGGGAACAATGAGCAGTTCTTC. Residues: CASSRQEGNNEQFF.

The J gene is TRBJ2-7, the V gene TRBV19; 8 nucleotides line up with TRBD1. Losses at the gene ends were 6 bases for V and 0 bases for J; bases not matched to a gene: 4. CDR1 is LNHDA and CDR2 is SQIVND in the germline V gene (reference sequence). The CDR3 length is 14 residues. The chain's CDR3 is CASSRGLDSYEQYF. In nucleotides, the CDR3 is TGTGCCAGTAGCAGGGGGCTCGACTCCTACGAGCAGTACTTC.

The rearrangement joins TRBV28 to TRBJ2-1, with 8 bases fitting TRBD1. Germline-derived CDR1 and CDR2 are MDHEN and SYDVKM. This CDR3 contains 14 residues. The ends lost 8 bases at V and 4 bases at J; junction bases unmatched: 7. The CDR3 loop is CASLPDRVYNEQFF. Written as DNA, the CDR3 is TGTGCCAGCCTCCCGGACAGGGTTTACAATGAGCAGTTCTTC.

CDR3 in DNA: TGTGCTAGTGTAATGCGGGATAGCTCCTACAATGAGCAGTTCTTC. It translates to CASVMRDSSYNEQFF. The V call is TRBV12-5, the J call TRBJ2-1; TRBD2 might be the D (6 bases). V lost 7 bases and J lost 0, with 13 bases in between. There are 15 residues in the CDR3. In germline, CDR1 is LGHNT, CDR2 FRNRAP.

In its sample, this clone was seen a few times. This chain connects TRBV6-5 to TRBJ1-1; D not certain. With 7 bases removed from V and 0 bases from J, the gap between germline ends came to 9 bases. From germline, CDR1 is MNHEY and CDR2 SVGAGI. The CDR3 length is 13 residues. CDR3 DNA: TGTGCCAGCAACAGCAGACTGAACACTGAAGCTTTCTTT. Translating it yields CASNSRLNTEAFF.

The V and J genes are TRBV9 and TRBJ1-3; D is perhaps TRBD1 (5 bases). The CDR3 covers 16 residues. Trimming removed 0 bases from V and 2 bases from J, with 12 bases in between. Germline V gene data show CDR1 as SGDLS and CDR2 as YYNGEE. CDR3 DNA sequence: TGTGCCAGCAGCGTAGAGGGGCAGGGCCCTGGAAACACCATATATTTT. Residues: CASSVEGQGPGNTIYF.

The CDR3: CASSLATGHPTNEKLFF. As DNA, the CDR3 is TGTGCCAGCAGCTTAGCGACAGGACATCCAACTAATGAAAAACTGTTTTTT. V gene TRBV7-9 combines with J gene TRBJ1-4; D is possibly TRBD1 (6 bases). The V end was cut by 0 bases, the J end by 0 bases, with 11 bases between. The germline gives CDR1 SEHNR, CDR2 FQNEAQ (reference sequence). This CDR3 region has 17 residues.

The rearrangement links TRBV18 to TRBJ1-5; possibly TRBD1 for D (5 bases). With 3 bases removed from V and 5 bases from J, the gap between germline ends came to 23 bases. Germline loops: CDR1 KGHSH, CDR2 LQKENI. This CDR3 is built from 18 residues. The CDR3 nucleotides are TGTGCCAGCTCACCTACCTACCCGGCCGGAGGGGCTCATCAGCCCCAGCATTTT. This sequence encodes CASSPTYPAGGAHQPQHF.

This rearrangement joins TRBV5-6 to TRBJ1-6; 7 positions agree with TRBD1. V was clipped by 4 bases and J by 8 bases; unmatched bases: 9. Germline V gives CDR1 SGHDT, CDR2 YYEEEE. The CDR3 spans 15 residues. This CDR3 is CASSLQGNRDSPLHF. For the CDR3, the DNA is TGTGCCAGCAGCCTACAGGGGAACAGAGATTCACCCCTCCACTTT. Drawing the rest from reference TRBV5-6 and TRBJ1-6, the complete variable domain is DAGVTQSPTHLIKTRGQQVTLRCSPKSGHDTVSWYQQALGQGPQFIFQYYEEEERQRGNFPDRFSGHQFPNYSSELNVNALLLGDSALYLCASSLQGNRDSPLHFGNGTRLTVT.

The J gene is TRBJ1-6, the V gene TRBV15; no reliable D call. CDR1 LNHNV and CDR2 YYDKDF come from the germline V gene (reference sequence). CDR3 length: 15 amino acids. Trimming pared 0 bases from V and 7 bases from J, leaving 10 bases between. CDR3 sequence (DNA): TGTGCCACCAGCAGAGATTATGCGGGGAATTCACCCCTCCACTTT. It translates to CATSRDYAGNSPLHF.